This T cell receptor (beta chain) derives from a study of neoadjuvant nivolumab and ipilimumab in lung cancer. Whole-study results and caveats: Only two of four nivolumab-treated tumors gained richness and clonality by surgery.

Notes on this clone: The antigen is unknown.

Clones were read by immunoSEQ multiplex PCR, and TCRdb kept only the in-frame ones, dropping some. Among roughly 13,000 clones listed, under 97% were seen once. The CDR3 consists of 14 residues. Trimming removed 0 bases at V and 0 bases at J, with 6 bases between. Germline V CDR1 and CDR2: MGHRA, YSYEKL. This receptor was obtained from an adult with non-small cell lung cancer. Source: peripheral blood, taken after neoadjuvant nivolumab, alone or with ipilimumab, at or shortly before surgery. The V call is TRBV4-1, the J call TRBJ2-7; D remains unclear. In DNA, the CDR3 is TGCGCCAGCAGCCAAGAACGGAGCTCCTACGAGCAGTACTTC. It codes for CASSQERSSYEQYF.